This passage covers 19 T cell receptor beta chains from one sample sequenced in a study of CD8+ T cells in alopecia areata. The treatment is: oral pan-JAK inhibitor, 5-10 mg twice daily. Extracted RNA was reverse transcribed into cDNA, the sequencing template. Using immunoSEQ multiplex PCR, the repertoire was profiled, and TCRdb retains in-frame clones only, with some absent. The sample lists 190,000 or so clones; about 60% were seen once. Sequences were derived from CD8+ T cells sorted from blood, sampled at week 24, from a patient treated with tofacitinib. The receptors shown here come from a human donor with alopecia areata.

This rearrangement joins TRBV13 to TRBJ1-2, with D possibly TRBD1 on 6 matching bases. This CDR3 contains 12 residues. Trimming took 1 base from V and 8 from J, leaving 8 bases between them. CDR1 is PRHDT and CDR2 is FYEKMQ in the germline V gene (reference sequence). CDR3: CASSLAGAGYTF. DNA for the CDR3: TGTGCCAGCAGCTTAGCGGGGGCCGGCTACACCTTC. Combining the CDR3 with reference TRBV13 and TRBJ1-2 gives the whole variable domain AAGVIQSPRHLIKEKRETATLKCYPIPRHDTVYWYQQGPGQDPQFLISFYEKMQSDKGSIPDRFSAQQFSDYHSELNMSSLELGDSALYFCASSLAGAGYTFGSGTRLTVV.

The V call is TRBV2, the J call TRBJ2-7, with D maybe TRBD1 (5 bases). This CDR3 region has 11 residues. The germline V and J ends were trimmed by 8 bases and 2 bases, with 7 bases remaining between them. In germline, CDR1 is SNHLY, CDR2 FYNNEI. CDR3 loop: CASQQAYEQYF. DNA for the CDR3: TGTGCCAGCCAACAGGCCTACGAGCAGTACTTC.

This clone was detected only a few times. The gene calls are TRBV27 and TRBJ2-3; D is possibly TRBD1 (5 bases). The CDR3 consists of 14 residues. The germline gives CDR1 MNHEY, CDR2 SMNVEV (reference sequence). V lost 0 bases, J lost 14 bases, and 18 bases lay in between. This CDR3 is CASSLSMTAPSRYF. Written as DNA, the CDR3 is TGTGCCAGCAGTTTATCTATGACAGCCCCATCGAGGTATTTT.

The chain has TRBV15 and TRBJ2-2, with no clear D. CDR1 is LNHNV and CDR2 is YYDKDF in the germline V gene (reference sequence). Deletions cut 8 bases from V and 6 bases from J, with 10 bases between. This CDR3 comprises 12 residues. Here the CDR3 reads CATRYGPGELFF. CDR3 DNA sequence: TGTGCCACCCGGTATGGGCCCGGGGAGCTGTTTTTT.

This clone was found a few times. This chain links TRBV27 with TRBJ1-2; 7 bases map to TRBD1. The length of the CDR3 is 12 residues. Germline-derived CDR1 and CDR2 are MNHEY and SMNVEV (reference sequence). Trimming at V came to 5 bases and at J to 8 bases, leaving 5 bases not matched to a gene. CDR3 amino acids: CASSGLDRGYTF. The CDR3 coding sequence is TGTGCCAGCAGTGGCTTGGACAGGGGCTACACCTTC.

This clone was seen more than once but under ten times. This chain joins TRBV30 and TRBJ2-3; 8 bases agree with TRBD2. This CDR3 region has 16 residues. J gave up 0 bases and V 2 bases, and 7 bases lay outside the gene matches. Germline CDR1 and CDR2: GTSNPN and SVGIG (reference sequence). The CDR3 region is CAWSLETSVSTDTQYF. CDR3 bases: TGTGCCTGGAGTCTGGAGACTAGCGTGAGCACAGATACGCAGTATTTT.

The chain recombines TRBV13 with TRBJ1-1, with D perhaps TRBD1 (6 bases). The CDR3 runs to 15 residues. Between the trimmed V and J ends, which lost 2 bases and 4 bases, there was a span of 14 bases. CDR1 is PRHDT and CDR2 is FYEKMQ in the germline V gene (reference sequence). CDR3 DNA sequence: TGTGCCAGCAGCTTAAGCCAGGGGTGGAGCACTGAAGCTTTCTTT. This codes for CASSLSQGWSTEAFF.

This clone was seen a single time. The rearrangement joins TRBV11-2 to TRBJ2-5; D might be TRBD2 (7 bases). The CDR3 has 14 residues. V gave up 4 bases and J gave up 12 bases, with 21 bases separating them. The germline gives CDR1 SGHAT, CDR2 FQNNGV. CDR3 in DNA: TGTGCCAGCAGCTGGTGGTGGGGGGGCTCCCCAAAGTACTTC. Its protein product is CASSWWWGGSPKYF.

This clone has more than one count but fewer than ten. The chain employs TRBV7-9 and TRBJ2-3, with 7 bases matching TRBD2. There are 15 residues in the CDR3. J was trimmed by 2 bases and V by 5 bases; bases with no gene match: 7. Germline V gene lookup returns CDR1 SEHNR and CDR2 FQNEAQ (reference sequence). CDR3 nucleotides: TGTGCCAGCAGCGATCTAGCGGCGATCACAGATACGCAGTATTTT. This codes for CASSDLAAITDTQYF.

The chain is built from TRBV27 and TRBJ2-3, with a tentative D call TRBD2 (7 bases). From germline, CDR1 is MNHEY and CDR2 SMNVEV (reference sequence). Between the trimmed V and J ends, which lost 5 bases and 0 bases, there was a span of 12 bases. This CDR3 region has 15 residues. The chain's CDR3 is CASSPRGASTDTQYF. The CDR3 nucleotides read TGTGCCAGCAGTCCACGGGGGGCTAGCACAGATACGCAGTATTTT.

This clone was counted between two and nine times. The chain employs TRBV11-2 and TRBJ2-7; 7 bases map to TRBD1. The CDR3 is 14 residues long. The germline CDR1 and CDR2 sequences are SGHAT and FQNNGV. Unmatched junction bases numbered 7, after V lost 3 bases and J lost 5 bases. The CDR3 reads CASSLETGNDEQYF. In DNA, the CDR3 is TGTGCCAGCAGCTTGGAGACAGGGAATGACGAGCAGTACTTC.

V usage is TRBV15 and J usage is TRBJ2-1; TRBD1 matches at 8 bases. The CDR3 has 16 amino acids. Losses at the gene ends were 3 bases for V and 7 bases for J; bases not matched to a gene: 11. Germline V gene sequence: CDR1 LNHNV, CDR2 YYDKDF (reference sequence). The CDR3 region has the DNA TGTGCCACCAGCAGTCGACGGACAGGGATCGGGAATGAGCAGTTCTTC. The encoded protein is CATSSRRTGIGNEQFF.

The rearrangement links TRBV6-6 to TRBJ2-1; 9 bases agree with TRBD1. The V segment lost 2 bases and the J segment 9 bases; nucleotides outside the gene matches: 2. The CDR3 is 13 amino acids. Germline CDR1 MNHNY, CDR2 SVGAGI (reference sequence). CDR3: CASSYDRGFEQFF. The CDR3 nucleotides read TGTGCCAGCAGTTACGACAGGGGGTTTGAGCAGTTCTTC.

CDR3 DNA: TGCGCCAGCAGCCTCCGACAGGGGGTCCGCAATGAGCAGTTCTTC. It yields the protein CASSLRQGVRNEQFF. V is TRBV5-1 and J is TRBJ2-1, with 9 positions matching TRBD1. Trimming at V came to 4 bases and at J to 6 bases, leaving 8 bases not matched to a gene. Looked up from germline, CDR1 is SGHRS and CDR2 is YFSETQ. The CDR3 is 15 amino acids.

Turning to this clone: The same CDR3 is also encoded by other DNA sequences in this sample. CDR3 nucleotides: TGCAGTGCTCCGACAGGGTATGGCTACACCTTC. As protein: CSAPTGYGYTF. The chain employs TRBV20-1 and TRBJ1-2, with 7 bases that match TRBD1. Germline V lookup: CDR1 DFQATT, CDR2 SNEGSKA (reference sequence). The V segment lost 5 bases and the J segment 5 bases; nucleotides outside the gene matches: 2. This CDR3 contains 11 residues.

The chain links TRBV15 to TRBJ2-2; no clear D. Germline loops: CDR1 LNHNV, CDR2 YYDKDF (reference sequence). The CDR3 runs 13 residues. The V gene lost 1 base and the J gene lost 6 bases, with 6 bases spanning the gap. The chain's CDR3 is CATSRGSAGELFF. CDR3 nucleotide sequence: TGTGCCACCAGCAGAGGATCCGCCGGGGAGCTGTTTTTT. Complete variable domain (other parts from reference TRBV15 and TRBJ2-2): DAMVIQNPRYQVTQFGKPVTLSCSQTLNHNVMYWYQQKSSQAPKLLFHYYDKDFNNEADTPDNFQSRRPNTSFCFLDIRSPGLGDTAMYLCATSRGSAGELFFGEGSRLTVL.

This clone was counted only a few times. The gene calls are TRBV27 and TRBJ1-1; TRBD1 agrees at 7 bases. Germline CDR1 reads MNHEY; CDR2 reads SMNVEV (reference sequence). J was trimmed by 2 bases and V by 4 bases; bases with no gene match: 7. This CDR3 is 15 amino acids long. Written as DNA, the CDR3 is TGTGCCAGCAGTTCACCGGGACAGCACAACACTGAAGCTTTCTTT. Its protein is CASSSPGQHNTEAFF.

This rearrangement joins TRBV13 to TRBJ1-1; D remains unclear. The CDR3 is 12 residues long. Germline V lookup: CDR1 PRHDT, CDR2 FYEKMQ (reference sequence). The ends were cut back, 5 bases at V and 2 bases at J, with 6 bases in the middle. The CDR3 coding sequence is TGTGCCAGCAGCGAAGAAAACACTGAAGCTTTCTTT. This gives the protein CASSEENTEAFF.

This clone has just a few counts. The junction differs from germline at one of its ends, possibly a read error. V and J are TRBV2 and TRBJ2-1; D gene unclear. Germline lookup yields CDR1 SNHLY and CDR2 FYNNEI. The CDR3 is made up of 13 amino acids. The CDR3 coding sequence is TGTGCCAGCAGAGAAGGAGCCTACAATGAGCAGTTCTTC. Its translation is CASREGAYNEQFF.